A selection of T cell receptor beta chains follows, all from one sample in a study of cytomegalovirus exposure and HLA in healthy donors. Only in-frame clones appear in the TCRdb table, and some are missing; sequencing was by immunoSEQ multiplex PCR. This sample has about 120,000 clones, with approximately 61% found just once. Material: PBMCs. The receptors derive from a man aged 25-40 years in good health and CMV-seropositive. CDR3s leave out the opening cysteine and the closing phenylalanine or tryptophan.

j_call | cdr3_length | v_call | cdr3_aa
TRBJ2-2 | 11 | TRBV6-4 | ASSDGETGELF
TRBJ1-5 | 13 | TRBV19 | ASSSTGMGDQPQH
TRBJ2-7 | 11 | TRBV7-2 | ASSSTGSYEQY
TRBJ2-5 | 14 | TRBV2 | ASRYHFDRPQETQY
TRBJ2-2 | 13 | TRBV5-5 | ASSRSGRTTGELF
TRBJ1-6 | 16 | TRBV30 | AWSVKTGGAGNNSPLH
TRBJ1-2 | 13 | TRBV25-1 | ASSLRDKVRYGYT
TRBJ2-1 | 13 | TRBV9 | ASSVELAGGNEQF
TRBJ1-1 | 9 | TRBV20-1 | SAKGDTEAF
TRBJ1-1 | 14 | TRBV4-2 | ASSQDKGQGSTEAF
TRBJ1-1 | 11 | TRBV6-5 | ASRRTVNTEAF
TRBJ1-2 | 13 | TRBV29-1 | SAIPEDRGIYGYT
TRBJ1-1 | 13 | TRBV2 | ASSELRQRNTEAF
TRBJ2-7 | 14 | TRBV11-1 | ASSLYPFDRTYEQY
TRBJ2-7 | 13 | TRBV28 | ASSTQTVYSYEQY
TRBJ2-5 | 14 | TRBV4-1 | ASSQLAGGYEETQY
TRBJ2-7 | 16 | TRBV5-1 | ASSLRLSPSGLNYEQY
TRBJ2-3 | 15 | TRBV4-1 | ASSQDITSGSRDTQY
TRBJ1-3 | 12 | TRBV2 | ASSEGAGGNTIY